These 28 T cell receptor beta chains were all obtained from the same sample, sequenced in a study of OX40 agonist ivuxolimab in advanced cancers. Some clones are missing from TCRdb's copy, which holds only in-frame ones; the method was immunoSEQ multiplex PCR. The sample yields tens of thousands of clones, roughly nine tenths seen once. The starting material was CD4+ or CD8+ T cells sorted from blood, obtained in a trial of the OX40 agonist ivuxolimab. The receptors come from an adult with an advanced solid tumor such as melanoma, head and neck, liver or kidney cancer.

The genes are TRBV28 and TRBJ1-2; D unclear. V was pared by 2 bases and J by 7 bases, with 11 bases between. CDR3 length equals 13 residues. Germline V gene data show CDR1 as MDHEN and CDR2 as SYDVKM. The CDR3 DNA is TGTGCCAGCAGTTTAGTGGCAGGCATTGGCTACACCTTC. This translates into CASSLVAGIGYTF.

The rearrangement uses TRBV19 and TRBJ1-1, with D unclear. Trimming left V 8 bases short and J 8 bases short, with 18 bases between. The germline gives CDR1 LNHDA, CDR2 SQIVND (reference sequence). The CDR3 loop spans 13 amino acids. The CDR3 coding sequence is TGTGCCAGTGGGCCTTGGGATACGGGGGAAGCTTTCTTT. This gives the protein CASGPWDTGEAFF.

CDR3 sequence reads: CASSLFEGRYNEQFF. The CDR3 DNA reads TGTGCCAGCAGCTTATTTGAGGGCCGATACAATGAGCAGTTCTTC. This rearrangement joins TRBV7-9 to TRBJ2-1; TRBD2 is a possible D gene (5 bases). Trimming shortened V by 2 bases and J by 4 bases, and 12 bases separated the two germline ends. The CDR3 sequence is 15 residues long. Germline CDR1 is SEHNR and CDR2 is FQNEAQ (reference sequence).

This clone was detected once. As DNA, the CDR3 is TGTGCCATCAGTGAATGGCCGGGAGGCCTGAACACCGGGGAGCTGTTTTTT. Residues: CAISEWPGGLNTGELFF. The V call is TRBV10-3, the J call TRBJ2-2; 7 bases map to TRBD2. V lost 3 bases and J lost 1; bases outside the gene matches: 8. The CDR3 sequence is 17 residues long. Looked up from germline, CDR1 is ENHRY and CDR2 is SYGVKD.

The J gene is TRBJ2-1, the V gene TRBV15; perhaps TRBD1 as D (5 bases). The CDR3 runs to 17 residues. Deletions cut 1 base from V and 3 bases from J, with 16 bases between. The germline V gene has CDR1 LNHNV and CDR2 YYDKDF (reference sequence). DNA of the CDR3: TGTGCCACCAGCAGAGGACTTCAAGGACACCTCTACAATGAGCAGTTCTTC. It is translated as CATSRGLQGHLYNEQFF.

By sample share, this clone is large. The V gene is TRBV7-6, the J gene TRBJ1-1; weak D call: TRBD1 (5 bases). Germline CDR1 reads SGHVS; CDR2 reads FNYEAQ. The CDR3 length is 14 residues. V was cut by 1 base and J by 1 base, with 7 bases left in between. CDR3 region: CASSLGGENTEAFF. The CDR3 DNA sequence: TGTGCCAGCAGCTTAGGAGGGGAGAACACTGAAGCTTTCTTT.

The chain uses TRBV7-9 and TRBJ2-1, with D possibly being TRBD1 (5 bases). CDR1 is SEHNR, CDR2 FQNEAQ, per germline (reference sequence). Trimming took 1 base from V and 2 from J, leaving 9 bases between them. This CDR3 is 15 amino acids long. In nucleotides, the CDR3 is TGTGCCAGCAGCTTAGGGCAGGGTACCTACAATGAGCAGTTCTTC. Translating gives CASSLGQGTYNEQFF. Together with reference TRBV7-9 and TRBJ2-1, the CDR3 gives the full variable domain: DTGVSQNPRHKITKRGQNVTFRCDPISEHNRLYWYRQTLGQGPEFLTYFQNEAQLEKSRLLSDRFSAERPKGSFSTLEIQRTEQGDSAMYLCASSLGQGTYNEQFFGPGTRLTVL.

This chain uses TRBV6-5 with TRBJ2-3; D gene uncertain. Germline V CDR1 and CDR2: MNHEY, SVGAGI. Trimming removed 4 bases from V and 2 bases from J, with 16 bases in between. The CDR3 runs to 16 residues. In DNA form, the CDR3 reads TGTGCCAGCAGTTCGGTCCCCCCTGGGCCCACAGATACGCAGTATTTT. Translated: CASSSVPPGPTDTQYF.

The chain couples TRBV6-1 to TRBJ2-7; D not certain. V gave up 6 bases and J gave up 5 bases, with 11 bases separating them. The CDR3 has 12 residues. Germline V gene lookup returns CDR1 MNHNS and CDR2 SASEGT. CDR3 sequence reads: CASSYPLNEQYF. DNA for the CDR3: TGTGCCAGCAGCTATCCCCTGAACGAGCAGTACTTC.

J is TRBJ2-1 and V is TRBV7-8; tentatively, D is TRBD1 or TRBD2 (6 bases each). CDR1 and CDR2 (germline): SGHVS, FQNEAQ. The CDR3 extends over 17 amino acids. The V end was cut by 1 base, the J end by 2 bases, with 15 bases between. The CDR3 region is CASSLVYSGGAYNEQFF. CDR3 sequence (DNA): TGTGCCAGCAGCTTAGTGTACTCCGGGGGCGCCTACAATGAGCAGTTCTTC.

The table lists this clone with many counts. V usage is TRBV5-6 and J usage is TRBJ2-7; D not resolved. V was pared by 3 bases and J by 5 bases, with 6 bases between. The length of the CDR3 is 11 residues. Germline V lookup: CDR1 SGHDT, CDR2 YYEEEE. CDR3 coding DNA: TGTGCCAGCAGCTCGAAGGACGAGCAGTACTTC. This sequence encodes CASSSKDEQYF.

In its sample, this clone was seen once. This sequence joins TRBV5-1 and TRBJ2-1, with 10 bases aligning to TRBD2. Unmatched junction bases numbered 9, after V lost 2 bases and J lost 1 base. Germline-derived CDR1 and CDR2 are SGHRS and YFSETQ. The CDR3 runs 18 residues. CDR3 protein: CASSFEIAGGMSYNEQFF. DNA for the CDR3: TGCGCCAGCAGCTTTGAGATAGCGGGAGGTATGTCCTACAATGAGCAGTTCTTC. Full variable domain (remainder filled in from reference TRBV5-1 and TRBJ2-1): KAGVTQTPRYLIKTRGQQVTLSCSPISGHRSVSWYQQTPGQGLQFLFEYFSETQRNKGNFPGRFSGRQFSNSRSEMNVSTLELGDSALYLCASSFEIAGGMSYNEQFFGPGTRLTVL.

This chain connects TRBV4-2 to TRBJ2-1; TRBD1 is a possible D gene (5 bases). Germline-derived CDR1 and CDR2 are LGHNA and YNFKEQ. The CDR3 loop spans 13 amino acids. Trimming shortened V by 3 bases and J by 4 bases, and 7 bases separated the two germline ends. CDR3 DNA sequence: TGTGCCAGCAGCCAGTACAGGTACAATGAGCAGTTCTTC. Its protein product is CASSQYRYNEQFF.

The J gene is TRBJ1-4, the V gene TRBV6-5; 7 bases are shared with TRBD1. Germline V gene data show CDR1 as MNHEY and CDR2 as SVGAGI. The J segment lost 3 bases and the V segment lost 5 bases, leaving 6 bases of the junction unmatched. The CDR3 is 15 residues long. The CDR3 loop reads CASSPQGKANEKLFF. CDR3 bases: TGTGCCAGCAGTCCACAGGGGAAGGCTAATGAAAAACTGTTTTTT.

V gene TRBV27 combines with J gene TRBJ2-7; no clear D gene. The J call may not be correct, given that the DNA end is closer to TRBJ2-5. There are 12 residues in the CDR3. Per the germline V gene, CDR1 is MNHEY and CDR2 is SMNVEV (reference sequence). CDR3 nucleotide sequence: TGTGCCAGCAGGATCGGGCAAGAGACCCAGTACTTC. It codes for CASRIGQETQYF.

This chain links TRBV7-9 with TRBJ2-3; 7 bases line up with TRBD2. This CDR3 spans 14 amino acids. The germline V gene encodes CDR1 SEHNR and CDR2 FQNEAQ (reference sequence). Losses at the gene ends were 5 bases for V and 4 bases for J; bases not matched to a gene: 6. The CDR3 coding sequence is TGTGCCAGCAGCCGGACTAGGGCCGCAGATACGCAGTATTTT. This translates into CASSRTRAADTQYF.

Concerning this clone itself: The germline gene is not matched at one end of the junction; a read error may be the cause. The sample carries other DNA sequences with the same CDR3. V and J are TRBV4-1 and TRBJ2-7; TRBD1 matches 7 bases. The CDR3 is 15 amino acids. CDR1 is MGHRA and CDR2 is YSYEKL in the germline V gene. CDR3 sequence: CASSYRDSDPYEQYF. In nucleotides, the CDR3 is TGCGCTAGCAGCTACCGGGACAGCGACCCGTACGAGCAGTACTTC.

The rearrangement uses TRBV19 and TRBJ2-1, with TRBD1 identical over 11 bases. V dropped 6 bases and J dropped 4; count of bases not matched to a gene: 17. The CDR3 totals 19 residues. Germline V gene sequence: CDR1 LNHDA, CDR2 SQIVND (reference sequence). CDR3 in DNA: TGTGCCAGTAGCCCTTTCTTTAGTACGGGGACAGGGGGGTACAATGAGCAGTTCTTC. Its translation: CASSPFFSTGTGGYNEQFF.

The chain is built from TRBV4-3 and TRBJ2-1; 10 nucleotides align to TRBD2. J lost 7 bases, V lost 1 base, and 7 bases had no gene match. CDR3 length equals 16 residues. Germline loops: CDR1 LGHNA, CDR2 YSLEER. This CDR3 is CASSQVSASGSNEQFF. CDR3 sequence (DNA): TGCGCCAGCAGCCAAGTTTCGGCTAGCGGGAGTAATGAGCAGTTCTTC.

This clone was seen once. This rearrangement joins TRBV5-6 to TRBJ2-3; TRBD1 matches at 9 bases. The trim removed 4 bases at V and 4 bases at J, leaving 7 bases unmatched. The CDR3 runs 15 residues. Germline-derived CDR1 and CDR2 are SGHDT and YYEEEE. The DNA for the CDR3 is TGTGCCAGCAGCCCCGGGACAGGGTGGGCAGATACGCAGTATTTT. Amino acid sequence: CASSPGTGWADTQYF.

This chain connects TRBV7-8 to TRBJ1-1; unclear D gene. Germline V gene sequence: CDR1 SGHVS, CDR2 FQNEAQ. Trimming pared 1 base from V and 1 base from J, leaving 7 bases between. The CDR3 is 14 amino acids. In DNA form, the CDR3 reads TGTGCCAGCAGCTTAGGAGGTCCGAACACTGAAGCTTTCTTT. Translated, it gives CASSLGGPNTEAFF.

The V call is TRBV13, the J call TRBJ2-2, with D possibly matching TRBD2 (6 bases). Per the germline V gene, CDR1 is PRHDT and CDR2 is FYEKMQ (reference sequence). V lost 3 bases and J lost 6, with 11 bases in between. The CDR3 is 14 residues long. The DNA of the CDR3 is TGTGCCAGCAGCTTTGGAGGAGGGTCCGGGGAGCTGTTTTTT. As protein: CASSFGGGSGELFF.

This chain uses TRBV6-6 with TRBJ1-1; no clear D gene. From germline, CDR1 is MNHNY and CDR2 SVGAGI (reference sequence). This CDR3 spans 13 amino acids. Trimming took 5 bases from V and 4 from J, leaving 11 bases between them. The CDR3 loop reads CASSPHDGTEAFF. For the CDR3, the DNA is TGTGCCAGCAGTCCCCACGATGGCACTGAAGCTTTCTTT.

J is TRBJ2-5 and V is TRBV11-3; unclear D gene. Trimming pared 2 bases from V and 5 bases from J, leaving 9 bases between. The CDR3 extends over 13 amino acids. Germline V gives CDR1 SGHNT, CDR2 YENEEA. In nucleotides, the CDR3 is TGTGCCAGCAGCTTAATGCCTCTGGAGACCCAGTACTTC. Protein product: CASSLMPLETQYF.

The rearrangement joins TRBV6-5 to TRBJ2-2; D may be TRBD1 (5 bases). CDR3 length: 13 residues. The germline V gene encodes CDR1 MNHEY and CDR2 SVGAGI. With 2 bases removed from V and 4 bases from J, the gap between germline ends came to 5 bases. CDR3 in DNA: TGTGCCAGCAGTTACGGGGCCACCGGGGAGCTGTTTTTT. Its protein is CASSYGATGELFF.

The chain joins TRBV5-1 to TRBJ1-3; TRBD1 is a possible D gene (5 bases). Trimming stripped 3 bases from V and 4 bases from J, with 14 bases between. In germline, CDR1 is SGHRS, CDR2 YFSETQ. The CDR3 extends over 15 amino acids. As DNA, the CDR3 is TGCGCCAGCAGCTCTGACAGTTCTCAAGGAAACACCATATATTTT. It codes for CASSSDSSQGNTIYF. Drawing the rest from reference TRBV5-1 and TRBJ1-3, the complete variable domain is KAGVTQTPRYLIKTRGQQVTLSCSPISGHRSVSWYQQTPGQGLQFLFEYFSETQRNKGNFPGRFSGRQFSNSRSEMNVSTLELGDSALYLCASSSDSSQGNTIYFGEGSWLTVV.

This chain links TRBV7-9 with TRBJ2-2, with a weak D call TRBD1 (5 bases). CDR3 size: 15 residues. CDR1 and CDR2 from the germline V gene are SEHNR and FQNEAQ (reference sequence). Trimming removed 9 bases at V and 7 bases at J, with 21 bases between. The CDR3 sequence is CARESMAGRIGELFF. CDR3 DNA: TGTGCCAGAGAATCTATGGCAGGGCGGATCGGGGAGCTGTTTTTT.

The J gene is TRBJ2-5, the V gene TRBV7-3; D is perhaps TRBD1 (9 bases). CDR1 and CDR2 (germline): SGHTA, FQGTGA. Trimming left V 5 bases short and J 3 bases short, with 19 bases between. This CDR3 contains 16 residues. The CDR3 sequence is CASSPGGDRVKETQYF. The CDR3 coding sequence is TGTGCCAGCAGCCCGGGGGGGGACAGGGTGAAAGAGACCCAGTACTTC.